This T cell receptor beta chain was identified during a study of T cells after somatic rescue of genetic block. Libraries were prepared by immunoSEQ multiplex PCR; TCRdb keeps only in-frame clonotypes and omits some of them. The table records around 67,000 clones, 92% of them present only once. This clone appeared a few times. V lost 5 bases and J 7 bases, leaving 16 bases between the germline ends. Germline V gene lookup returns CDR1 SGHDT and CDR2 YYEEEE. This CDR3 has 13 residues. V is TRBV5-6 and J is TRBJ2-7; D not resolved. Specimen: peripheral blood mononuclear cells (PBMCs). The TCR sequence derives from a man in his forties. The CDR3 bases are TGTGCCAGCAGTGTGGGGATTCGTCCGGAGCAGTACTTC. Residues: CASSVGIRPEQYF.